This record concerns one T cell receptor beta chain sequence. This clonotype has just a few counts. What this receptor recognizes is not known. Per-nucleotide qualities are absent, and no much larger clonotype sits a single base away. The roughly 39 donors, aged about 6 to 100 years, were systemically healthy Caucasian individuals from Russia. Each donor gave approximately 9.4 milliliters of peripheral blood, drawn into EDTA-treated Vacutainer tubes. Ficoll-Paque density-gradient centrifugation was used to isolate PBMCs, with at least 7 million obtained per sample. Trizol reagent was used to extract total RNA from PBMCs, with at least 5.5 micrograms per sample. For every donor, an aliquot of PBMCs went through flow cytometry to measure the percentages of naive CD45RAhigh/CD27high T cells. The method was 5' RACE. Sequencing used an Illumina HiSeq 2500. A second PCR of 7 to 11 cycles was performed with a sample-barcoded 5' primer and a J-beta primer mix. A template-switch 5' adaptor carrying 12 random nucleotides introduced a unique molecular identifier onto each TCR beta cDNA molecule. Each sample yielded at least 3 million CDR3-containing paired-end reads. First-strand cDNA was synthesized from all RNA with the Mint cDNA synthesis kit, primed by a TRBC-specific oligonucleotide. All cDNA was treated with uracil-DNA glycosylase and then went through a first 18-cycle PCR with the universal primers M1SS and BC2_uni_R. The original pipeline was this. For normalization, 1 million high-quality reads were randomly selected from each sample, with every read carrying a distinct molecular identifier. Instead of being binned into consensus sequences, reads that shared molecular identifiers were thrown out. CDR3 identification, clonotype clustering and error correction used MiTCR with a Q25 quality threshold and the strictest error-elimination algorithm. A nonparametric unseen species model with Euler transformation was used to estimate a lower bound on total TCR beta diversity. TCRdb took the public reads, trimmed them with fastp at Q25, ran MiXCR for clone calling and kept in-frame beta chains. Rows are unified per CDR3 protein, each entry keeping the most common DNA and genes. The V and J calls and clone size are TCRdb's, not the authors'. The sample records a few hundred thousand distinct CDR3 sequences, approximately 51% of which are singletons. The top ten clones comprise 50% to 65% of the sample.

The data belong to a study of blood T cells in healthy people across ages (dated by TCRdb to the mid-2010s). Background for the entire study: In model experiments, template switching captured roughly one uniquely barcoded TCR beta cDNA molecule for every two T cells. Age-related changes in TCR beta repertoire diversity were measured in the study by deep sequencing normalized with unique cDNA molecular identifiers. Donors were grouped into four age groups: young (average roughly 15 years), middle-aged (39), aged (around 62) and long-lived (less than 85). Donors of different ages were randomly distributed across sequencing lanes to avoid experimental bias. Two additional independent replicas of 1 million unique cDNA reads from the same blood draw were analyzed for two donors (one aged 18 to 30 and one aged 80 or older).

The research as a whole found: Estimates of total diversity based on one million sequenced T cells were considered lower bounds and underestimates. Observed TCR beta diversity per million T cells fell roughly linearly with age, and a significant reduction was already apparent by age around 40. Since profiling was done on bulk unsorted PBMCs, naive and antigen-experienced compartments could not be conclusively compared. Compared with the aged group, the long-lived group had more naive CD4+ T cells, fewer expanded clones and increased TCR diversity, a pattern suggesting age selection. Observed TCR beta diversity correlated strongly with the percentage of naive T cells measured by flow cytometry. Because the CMV infection status of the donors was unknown, age-related changes in expanded clonotypes may potentially have been confounded.

The receptor was isolated from a man in his 60s in good health. The sequenced sample consisted of blood.

CDR3 loop: CASSLEEGLGGVSTDTQYF. Read as DNA, the sequence is TGTGCCAGCAGTTTGGAGGAGGGGTTGGGCGGGGTCTCCACAGATACGCAGTATTTT. The chain joins TRBV12-3 or TRBV12-4 to TRBJ2-3; a weak D assignment points to TRBD2 (6 bases agree). The CDR3 covers 19 residues, taking in both the cysteine and the phenylalanine. CDR3 DNA is the only sequence kept; it has 57 bases, read in frame from the first base. V is reduced by 3 bases and J by 2 bases, leaving a spacing of 24 bases between them.